This T cell receptor beta chain was documented in a study of post-analysis software for immune sequencing data. Background on the study: Relapsing-remitting, secondary progressive and progressive-relapsing forms made up the multiple sclerosis disease courses. General observations from the study: Samples sharing a preparation batch grouped tightly together when assessed by F measure. Diversity measured as normalized Chao1 was significantly lower in multiple sclerosis patients than in controls. Comparison of patients with controls showed 4 to 6 TRBV segments more frequent in patients, TRBV5-6, TRBV5-1 and TRBV20-1 among them.

The library was made from cDNA and included unique molecular identifiers. A population of about 0.95 to 10 million T cells gave rise to around 480,000 cDNA molecules. From the PCR reads, TCRdb called clonotypes with MiXCR, one entry per CDR3 protein. The sample includes some 500,000 distinct CDR3 sequences, less than 45% of them seen just once. Germline-derived CDR1 and CDR2 are SGHKS and YYEKEE (reference sequence). The CDR3 runs to 17 residues. V was trimmed by 0 bases and J by 0 bases, leaving 12 bases between them. This clonotype was picked up a small number of times. What it binds is not known. Sequencing was performed on blood. The origin of this receptor is a girl between 10 and 17 years old with multiple sclerosis. The chain is built from TRBV5-5 and TRBJ1-4; D ambiguous. In DNA, the CDR3 is TGTGCCAGCAGCTTGGCCGGGCTGGGAGCAACTAATGAAAAACTGTTTTTT. Its protein is CASSLAGLGATNEKLFF.